This T cell receptor (beta chain) was retrieved from a study of T cell responses to AZD1222 COVID-19 vaccine. With 8 bases removed from V and 6 bases from J, the gap between germline ends came to 16 bases. In germline, CDR1 is SNHLY, CDR2 FYNNEI. This CDR3 has 13 amino acids. The repertoire was sequenced with immunoSEQ multiplex PCR; TCRdb's copy has only in-frame clones and lacks some. The table includes 190,000 or so clones, approximately 93% detected once. This material consisted of peripheral blood, taken 28 days after the second AZD1222 dose. The receptor was isolated from an adult who received the AZD1222 COVID-19 vaccine. V gene TRBV2 combines with J gene TRBJ1-2, with D perhaps matching TRBD1 (6 bases). The CDR3 spells CASVNREVDGYTF. In nucleotides, the CDR3 is TGTGCCAGCGTTAACAGGGAGGTAGATGGCTACACCTTC. The variable domain in full, completed from reference TRBV2 and TRBJ1-2, reads EPEVTQTPSHQVTQMGQEVILRCVPISNHLYFYWYRQILGQKVEFLVSFYNNEISEKSEIFDDQFSVERPDGSNFTLKIRSTKLEDSAMYFCASVNREVDGYTFGSGTRLTVV.